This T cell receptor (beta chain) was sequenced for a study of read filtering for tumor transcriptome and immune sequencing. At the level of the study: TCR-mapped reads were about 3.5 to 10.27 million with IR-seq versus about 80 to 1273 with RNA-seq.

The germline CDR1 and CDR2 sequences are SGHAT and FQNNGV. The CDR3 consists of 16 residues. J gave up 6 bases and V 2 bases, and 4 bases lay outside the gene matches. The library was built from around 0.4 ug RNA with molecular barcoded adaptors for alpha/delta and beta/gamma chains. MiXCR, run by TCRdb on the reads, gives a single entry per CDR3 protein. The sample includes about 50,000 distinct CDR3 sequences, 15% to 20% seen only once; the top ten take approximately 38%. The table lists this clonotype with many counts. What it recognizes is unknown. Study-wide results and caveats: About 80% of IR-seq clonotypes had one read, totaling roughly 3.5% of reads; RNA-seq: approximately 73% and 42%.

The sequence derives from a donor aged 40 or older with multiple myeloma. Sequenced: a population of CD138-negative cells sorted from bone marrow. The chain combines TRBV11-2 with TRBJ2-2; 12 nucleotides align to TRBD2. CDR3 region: CASSLSSGRASGELFF. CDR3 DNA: TGTGCCAGCAGCTTATCTAGCGGGAGGGCCTCCGGGGAGCTGTTTTTT.